Listed below are T cell receptor beta chains from one sample, sequenced in a study of T cell responses to AZD1222 COVID-19 vaccine. Generated by immunoSEQ multiplex PCR, the TCRdb table keeps only in-frame clones and is missing some. This sample yields 150,000 to 200,000 clones, of which 85% to 90% are seen a single time; 6.9% belongs to the top ten. The sequences come from peripheral blood, collected on day 0 of AZD1222 vaccination. The receptor set was obtained from an adult in good health. Each CDR3 is given with its conserved first and last residue. D genes are given only for firm matches. Rows give clone size only sometimes, using once, few, many, or a class for an expanded clone.

V: TRBV6-5; J: TRBJ2-7; size: -; D: -; DNA: TGTGCCAGCATGGAGAGTTACTCTTCCTACGAGCAGTACTTC; CDR3: CASMESYSSYEQYF
V: TRBV7-3; J: TRBJ2-7; size: -; D: -; DNA: TGTGCCAGCAGCTTAGGAAGCCTGCCCTACGAGCAGTACTTC; CDR3: CASSLGSLPYEQYF
V: TRBV10-3; J: TRBJ2-2; size: -; D: -; DNA: TGTGCCATCAGTGATGGGGTTGCCGGGGAGCTGTTTTTT; CDR3: CAISDGVAGELFF
V: TRBV4-2; J: TRBJ1-1; size: -; D: -; DNA: TGTGCCAGCAGCCAAAAGGGGGTTCGGACAGCGAACCTTTCAATCATGAACACTGAAGCTTTCTTT; CDR3: CASSQKGVRTANLSIMNTEAFF
V: TRBV6-2/TRBV6-3; J: TRBJ1-4; size: few; D: TRBD1; DNA: TGTGCCAGCAGTTACGTAAGGGGGCGAACTAATGAAAAACTGTTTTTT; CDR3: CASSYVRGRTNEKLFF
V: TRBV7-2; J: TRBJ1-2; size: -; D: -; DNA: TGTGCCAGCGGAACCGGACGGATGGGGTTTGGCTACACCTTC; CDR3: CASGTGRMGFGYTF
V: TRBV9; J: TRBJ1-1; size: -; D: -; DNA: TGTGCCAGCAGCGACGGACGGACGAACACTGAAGCTTTCTTT; CDR3: CASSDGRTNTEAFF
V: TRBV30; J: TRBJ1-3; size: -; D: -; DNA: TGTGCCTGGTCCCGTGCGGGGACGGGTGGAAACACCATATATTTT; CDR3: CAWSRAGTGGNTIYF
V: TRBV6-2/TRBV6-3; J: TRBJ1-4; size: -; D: TRBD1; DNA: TGTGCCAGCAGTTACTCGGGACAGTCTAATGAAAAACTGTTTTTT; CDR3: CASSYSGQSNEKLFF
V: TRBV2; J: TRBJ1-2; size: -; D: TRBD1; DNA: TGTGCCAGACTTGACCGACAGGGTACTAACTATGGCTACACCTTC; CDR3: CARLDRQGTNYGYTF
V: TRBV19; J: TRBJ2-2; size: -; D: -; DNA: TGTGCCAGTAGTCAAACGCGGGTGAACACCGGGGAGCTGTTTTTT; CDR3: CASSQTRVNTGELFF
V: TRBV11-3; J: TRBJ2-1; size: -; D: TRBD1; DNA: TGTGCCAGCAGTCGTGGACAGGGGGAGTCCTACAATGAGCAGTTCTTC; CDR3: CASSRGQGESYNEQFF
V: TRBV5-1; J: TRBJ2-7; size: -; D: -; DNA: TGCGCCAGCAGCTTGGAAGCTAGTTCTCTAAGCGAGCAGTACTTC; CDR3: CASSLEASSLSEQYF
V: TRBV5-4; J: TRBJ2-5; size: once; D: -; DNA: TGTGCCAGCAGCTTGGCCGGAGGGGGGGGCGGGGAGACCCAGTACTTC; CDR3: CASSLAGGGGGETQYF
V: TRBV13; J: TRBJ2-5; size: once; D: -; DNA: TGTGCCAGCAGCTTAGTGAGCCAAGAGACCCAGTACTTC; CDR3: CASSLVSQETQYF
V: TRBV3-1/TRBV3-2; J: TRBJ1-1; size: -; D: TRBD1; DNA: TGTGCCAGCAGCTCCGGGACAGACATGAACACTGAAGCTTTCTTT; CDR3: CASSSGTDMNTEAFF
V: TRBV7-6; J: TRBJ1-3; size: -; D: -; DNA: TGTGCCAGCAGCTTAGCGCAGGGAAATCGGAACACCATATATTTT; CDR3: CASSLAQGNRNTIYF
V: TRBV12-3/TRBV12-4; J: TRBJ2-7; size: -; D: -; DNA: TGTGCCAGCAGTCAGGCCGTCTCCTACGAGCAGTACTTC; CDR3: CASSQAVSYEQYF
V: TRBV19; J: TRBJ1-4; size: -; D: -; DNA: TGTGCCAGTGAAGTACCGCAGGGTGAAAAACTGTTTTTT; CDR3: CASEVPQGEKLFF
V: TRBV5-1; J: TRBJ2-3; size: -; D: -; DNA: TGCGCCAGCAGCGTACTCGCAGATACGCAGTATTTT; CDR3: CASSVLADTQYF
V: TRBV18; J: TRBJ1-5; size: -; D: -; DNA: TGTGCCAGCTCACTCACAGGGAATAGCAATCAGCCCCAGCATTTT; CDR3: CASSLTGNSNQPQHF
V: TRBV18; J: TRBJ2-2; size: -; D: -; DNA: TGTGCCAGCTCACCAGTTTTTTCGGGCACCGGGGAGCTGTTTTTT; CDR3: CASSPVFSGTGELFF
V: TRBV27; J: TRBJ2-2; size: -; D: -; DNA: TGTGCCAGCAGTTTATCGGAAGGGATGGCCGGGGAGCTGTTTTTT; CDR3: CASSLSEGMAGELFF
V: TRBV15; J: TRBJ2-3; size: -; D: TRBD2; DNA: TGTGCCACCAGCAGAAGACTAGCGGGGGGGACGTCAGATACGCAGTATTTT; CDR3: CATSRRLAGGTSDTQYF